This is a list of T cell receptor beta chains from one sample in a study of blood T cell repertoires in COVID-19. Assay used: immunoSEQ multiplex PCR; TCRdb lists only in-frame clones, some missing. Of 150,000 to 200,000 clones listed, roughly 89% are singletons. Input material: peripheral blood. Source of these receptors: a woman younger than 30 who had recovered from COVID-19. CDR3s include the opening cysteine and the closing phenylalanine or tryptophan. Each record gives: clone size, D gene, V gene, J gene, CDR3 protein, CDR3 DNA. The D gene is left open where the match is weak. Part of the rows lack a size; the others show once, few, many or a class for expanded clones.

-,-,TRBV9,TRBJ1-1,CASSVEGAGLTEAFF,TGTGCCAGCAGCGTAGAAGGGGCAGGGCTAACTGAAGCTTTCTTT
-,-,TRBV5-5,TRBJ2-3,CASSSLDTQYF,TGTGCCAGCAGTTCCCTGGATACGCAGTATTTT
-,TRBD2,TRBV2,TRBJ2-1,CASRRLAANNEQFF,TGTGCCAGCAGAAGACTAGCGGCCAACAATGAGCAGTTCTTC
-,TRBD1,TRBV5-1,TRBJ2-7,CASSPARDRAYEQYF,TGCGCCAGCAGTCCTGCACGGGACAGGGCCTACGAGCAGTACTTC
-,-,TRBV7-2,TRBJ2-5,CASSLRGIQETQYF,TGTGCCAGCAGCTTGAGGGGGATCCAAGAGACCCAGTACTTC
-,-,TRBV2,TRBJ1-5,CASSEGQNYQPQHF,TGTGCCAGCAGTGAGGGGCAGAACTATCAGCCCCAGCATTTT
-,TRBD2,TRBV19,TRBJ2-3,CASSITPSGGVADTQYF,TGTGCCAGTAGTATAACCCCTAGCGGGGGGGTCGCAGATACGCAGTATTTT
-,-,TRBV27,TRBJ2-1,CASSWAGSSYNEQFF,TGTGCCAGCAGCTGGGCGGGGAGCTCCTACAATGAGCAGTTCTTC
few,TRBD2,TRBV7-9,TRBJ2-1,CASSPSGSSYNEQFF,TGTGCCAGCAGCCCTAGCGGGAGCTCCTACAATGAGCAGTTCTTC
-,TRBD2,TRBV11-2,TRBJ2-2,CASLGLANTGELFF,TGTGCCAGCTTGGGACTAGCGAACACCGGGGAGCTGTTTTTT
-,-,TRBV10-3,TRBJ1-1,CAISETLGGGQNTEAFF,TGTGCCATCAGTGAAACGTTGGGGGGGGGTCAGAACACTGAAGCTTTCTTT
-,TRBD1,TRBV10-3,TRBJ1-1,CAISRGQGQGAEAFF,TGTGCCATCAGTCGAGGCCAGGGACAGGGTGCTGAAGCTTTCTTT
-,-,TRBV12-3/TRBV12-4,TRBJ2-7,CASSSGSYEQYF,TGTGCCAGCAGCTCCGGGTCCTACGAGCAGTACTTC
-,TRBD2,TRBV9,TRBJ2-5,CASSVGSSGGAGETQYF,TGTGCCAGCAGCGTAGGATCCAGCGGGGGGGCTGGAGAGACCCAGTACTTC
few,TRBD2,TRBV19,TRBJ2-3,CASSDPRDPRTSADTQYF,TGTGCCAGTAGCGACCCCCGGGACCCGAGGACTAGCGCCGATACGCAGTATTTT
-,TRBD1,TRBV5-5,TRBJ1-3,CASSSGGSGNTIYF,TGTGCCAGCAGCTCAGGGGGCTCTGGAAACACCATATATTTT
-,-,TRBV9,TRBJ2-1,CASSERDHNNEQFF,TGTGCCAGCAGCGAGCGAGACCACAACAATGAGCAGTTCTTC
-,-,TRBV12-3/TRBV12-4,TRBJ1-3,CASGSTVGNTIYF,TGTGCCAGCGGATCGACAGTGGGAAACACCATATATTTT
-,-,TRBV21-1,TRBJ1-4,CASSKDLLREKLFF,TGTGCCAGCAGCAAAGATTTGTTACGGGAAAAACTGTTTTTT
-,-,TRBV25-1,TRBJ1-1,CASSDDWPNTEAFF,TGTGCCAGCAGTGATGACTGGCCGAACACTGAAGCTTTCTTT
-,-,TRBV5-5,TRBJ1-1,CASSLVGARTEAFF,TGTGCCAGCAGCTTGGTGGGAGCAAGGACTGAAGCTTTCTTT
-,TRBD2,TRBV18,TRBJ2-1,CASSPYLGLAVTYNEQFF,TGTGCCAGCTCGCCATACTTGGGACTAGCGGTAACCTACAATGAGCAGTTCTTC
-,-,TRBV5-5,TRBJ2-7,CASSPRNFEQYF,TGTGCCAGCAGCCCCAGGAATTTCGAGCAGTACTTC
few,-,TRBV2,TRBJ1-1,CARMLDMNTEAFF,TGTGCCAGAATGCTGGACATGAACACTGAAGCTTTCTTT
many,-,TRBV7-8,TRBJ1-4,CASSFSGGTNEKLFF,TGTGCCAGCAGCTTCAGCGGGGGGACTAATGAAAAACTGTTTTTT
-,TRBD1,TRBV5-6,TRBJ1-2,CASSFRDRPNYGYTF,TGTGCCAGCAGCTTCCGGGACAGGCCTAACTATGGCTACACCTTC
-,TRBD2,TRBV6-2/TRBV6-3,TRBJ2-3,CASSPSRGRTDTQYF,TGTGCCAGCAGTCCAAGCCGCGGGAGGACAGATACGCAGTATTTT
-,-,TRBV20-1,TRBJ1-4,CSAQRGEKLFF,TGCAGTGCCCAAAGGGGGGAAAAACTGTTTTTT
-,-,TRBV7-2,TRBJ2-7,CASSPRGSGEYEQYF,TGTGCCAGCAGCCCTCGTGGGTCAGGGGAGTACGAGCAGTACTTC
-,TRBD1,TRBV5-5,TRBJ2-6,CASSSGQSPGANVLTF,TGTGCCAGCAGCTCGGGACAGTCCCCTGGGGCCAACGTCCTGACTTTC
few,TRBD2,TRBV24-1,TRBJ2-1,CATSDFEAGAGNEQFF,TGTGCCACCAGTGATTTTGAAGCGGGAGCTGGAAATGAGCAGTTCTTC
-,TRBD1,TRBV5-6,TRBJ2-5,CASSFPGGATQYF,TGTGCCAGCAGCTTCCCAGGGGGCGCGACCCAGTACTTC
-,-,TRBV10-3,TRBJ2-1,CAISESIASAYNEQFF,TGTGCCATCAGTGAGTCGATCGCTAGCGCATACAATGAGCAGTTCTTC
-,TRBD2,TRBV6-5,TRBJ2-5,CASRLAGGTETQYF,TGTGCCAGCAGGCTAGCGGGAGGGACAGAGACCCAGTACTTC
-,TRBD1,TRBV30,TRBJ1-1,CAWSVHRGNTEAFF,TGTGCCTGGAGTGTACACAGGGGGAACACTGAAGCTTTCTTT
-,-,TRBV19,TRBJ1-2,CASTTGSYGYTF,TGTGCCAGTACCACAGGTTCATATGGCTACACCTTC
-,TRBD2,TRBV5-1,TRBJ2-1,CASSSSRLAGGYNEQFF,TGCGCCAGCAGCTCCTCCCGGCTAGCGGGAGGGTACAATGAGCAGTTCTTC
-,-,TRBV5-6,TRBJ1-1,CASSWRGMNTEAFF,TGTGCCAGCAGCTGGCGGGGCATGAACACTGAAGCTTTCTTT
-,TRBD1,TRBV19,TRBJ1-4,CASSPRQGRNEKLFF,TGTGCCAGTAGTCCCCGACAGGGGAGAAATGAAAAACTGTTTTTT
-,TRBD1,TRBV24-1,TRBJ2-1,CATSDGQGVLNNEQFF,TGTGCCACCAGTGACGGACAGGGGGTTCTTAACAATGAGCAGTTCTTC
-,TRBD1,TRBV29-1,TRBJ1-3,CSAGTVEKNTIYF,TGCAGCGCCGGGACAGTCGAAAAAAACACCATATATTTT
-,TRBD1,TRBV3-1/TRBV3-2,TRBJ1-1,CASSQATGRWDTEAFF,TGTGCCAGCAGCCAAGCGACAGGGCGGTGGGACACTGAAGCTTTCTTT
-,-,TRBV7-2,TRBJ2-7,CASSFGPGEQYF,TGTGCCAGCAGCTTTGGGCCTGGCGAGCAGTACTTC
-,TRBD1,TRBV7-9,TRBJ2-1,CASSRDRGLYNEQFF,TGTGCCAGCAGCAGGGACAGGGGGCTTTACAATGAGCAGTTCTTC
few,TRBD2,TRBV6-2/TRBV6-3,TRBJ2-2,CASSDAPISLAGITGELFF,TGTGCCAGCAGTGACGCACCTATCTCGCTAGCGGGAATTACCGGGGAGCTGTTTTTT
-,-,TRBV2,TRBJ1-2,CASSVKGVYYGYTF,TGTGCCAGCAGTGTCAAGGGGGTCTACTATGGCTACACCTTC
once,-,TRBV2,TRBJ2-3,CASRAEVANTDTQYF,TGTGCCAGCAGGGCCGAGGTAGCGAATACAGATACGCAGTATTTT
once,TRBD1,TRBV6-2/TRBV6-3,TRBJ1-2,CASSTPGQGDRGYTF,TGTGCCAGCAGTACCCCCGGACAGGGGGATCGTGGCTACACCTTC
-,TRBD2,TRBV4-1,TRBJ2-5,CASSQLGLVGRETQYF,TGCGCCAGCAGCCAACTGGGACTAGTGGGGCGAGAGACCCAGTACTTC
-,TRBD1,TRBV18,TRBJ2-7,CASSLGQNYEQYF,TGTGCCAGCTCACTGGGACAGAACTACGAGCAGTACTTC
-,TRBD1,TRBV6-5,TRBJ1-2,CASSRTGNYGYTF,TGTGCCAGCAGCCGGACAGGGAACTATGGCTACACCTTC
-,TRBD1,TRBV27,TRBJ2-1,CASIGQGPSSYNEQFF,TGTGCCAGCATCGGACAGGGGCCTAGCTCCTACAATGAGCAGTTCTTC
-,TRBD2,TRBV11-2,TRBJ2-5,CASSPLAGGAETQYF,TGTGCCAGCAGCCCCTTAGCGGGAGGTGCAGAGACCCAGTACTTC
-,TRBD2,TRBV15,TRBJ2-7,CATSRDRGLSYEQYF,TGTGCCACCAGCAGAGACCGGGGACTATCCTACGAGCAGTACTTC
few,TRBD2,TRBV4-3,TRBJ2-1,CASSQGLAGAYEQFF,TGCGCCAGCAGCCAAGGGCTAGCGGGAGCCTATGAGCAGTTCTTC
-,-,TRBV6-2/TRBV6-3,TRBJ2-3,CASSYSRKWQQPTDTQYF,TGTGCCAGCAGTTACTCGAGGAAGTGGCAGCAGCCCACAGATACGCAGTATTTT
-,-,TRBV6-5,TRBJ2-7,CASSLTGNYEQYF,TGTGCCAGCAGTTTGACAGGAAACTACGAGCAGTACTTC
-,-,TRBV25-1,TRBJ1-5,CASSFRGNQPQHF,TGTGCCAGCAGTTTCCGGGGCAATCAGCCCCAGCATTTT
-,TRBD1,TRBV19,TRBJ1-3,CASSIGTGGNTIYF,TGTGCCAGTAGTATCGGGACAGGCGGAAACACCATATATTTT
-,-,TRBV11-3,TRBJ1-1,CASSQGPNTEAFF,TGTGCCAGCAGTCAGGGCCCGAACACTGAAGCTTTCTTT